This T cell receptor (beta chain) was observed in a study of CD8+CD57+ T cells in acquired aplastic anemia. Study-wide context: The study obtained an average of around 3.4 ug of DNA from sorted CD4+ and CD8+ cells. The study's findings and limits: Patients had fewer than 35 CD8+ CDR3 sequences in common with controls (the shared set).

This clonotype was recorded many times. Its antigen remains unidentified. All sequencing subjects had displayed CD8+CD57+ cell expansion on flow cytometry. Severe acquired aplastic anemia affected all patients. Genomic DNA was employed as the template in profiling TCR beta VDJ and CDR3. TCRdb ran MiXCR on the reads and lists one entry per CDR3 protein. The data show about 160,000 distinct CDR3 sequences, about 64% seen once. The V and J ends lost 4 bases and 3 bases respectively, with 17 bases between them. The germline V gene has CDR1 SGHRS and CDR2 YFSETQ. There are 15 residues in the CDR3. The chain uses TRBV5-1 and TRBJ2-7; D may be TRBD1 (6 bases). This sequence originates from a human donor with aplastic anemia. Specimen: sorted CD4+, CD8+, or CD8+CD57+ T cells (not recorded which) from PBMCs. The CDR3 reads CASSLWTARGYEQYF. The CDR3, as DNA: TGCGCCAGCAGCCTGTGGACAGCTCGGGGCTACGAGCAGTACTTC.